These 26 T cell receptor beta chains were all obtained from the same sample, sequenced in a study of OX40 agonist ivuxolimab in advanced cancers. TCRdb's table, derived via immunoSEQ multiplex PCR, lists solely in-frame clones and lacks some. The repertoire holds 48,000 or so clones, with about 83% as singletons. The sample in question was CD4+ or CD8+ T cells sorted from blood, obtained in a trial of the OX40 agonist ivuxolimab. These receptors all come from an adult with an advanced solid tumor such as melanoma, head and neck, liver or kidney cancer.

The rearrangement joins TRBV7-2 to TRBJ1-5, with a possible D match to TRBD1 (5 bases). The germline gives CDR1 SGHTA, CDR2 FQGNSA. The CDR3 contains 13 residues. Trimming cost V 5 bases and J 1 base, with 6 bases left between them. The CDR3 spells CASSRDSNQPQHF. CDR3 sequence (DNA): TGTGCCAGCAGCCGGGACAGCAATCAGCCCCAGCATTTT.

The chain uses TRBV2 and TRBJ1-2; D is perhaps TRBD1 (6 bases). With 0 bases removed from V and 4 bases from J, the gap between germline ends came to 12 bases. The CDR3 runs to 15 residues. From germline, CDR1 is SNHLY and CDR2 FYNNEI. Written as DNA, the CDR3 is TGTGCCAGCAGTGAAGCGTGGGGGACACTCTATGGCTACACCTTC. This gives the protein CASSEAWGTLYGYTF.

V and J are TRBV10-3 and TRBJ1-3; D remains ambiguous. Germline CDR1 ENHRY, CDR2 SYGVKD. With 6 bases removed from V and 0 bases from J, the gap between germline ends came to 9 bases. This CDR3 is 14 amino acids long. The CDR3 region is CAISPPPSGNTIYF. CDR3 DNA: TGTGCCATCAGCCCGCCCCCCTCTGGAAACACCATATATTTT.

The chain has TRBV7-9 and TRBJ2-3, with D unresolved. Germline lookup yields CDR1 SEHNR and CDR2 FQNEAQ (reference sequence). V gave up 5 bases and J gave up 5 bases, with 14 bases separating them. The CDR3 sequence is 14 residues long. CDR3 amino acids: CASSPRLGVDTQYF. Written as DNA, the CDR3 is TGTGCCAGCAGCCCACGTTTAGGAGTAGATACGCAGTATTTT.

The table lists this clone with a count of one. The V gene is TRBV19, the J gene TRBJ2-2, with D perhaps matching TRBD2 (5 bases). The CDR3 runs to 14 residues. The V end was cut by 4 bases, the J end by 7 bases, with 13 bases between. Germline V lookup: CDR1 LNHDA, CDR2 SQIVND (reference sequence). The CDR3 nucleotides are TGTGCCAGTAGTACCGACTGGACTCACGGGGAGCTGTTTTTT. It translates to CASSTDWTHGELFF.

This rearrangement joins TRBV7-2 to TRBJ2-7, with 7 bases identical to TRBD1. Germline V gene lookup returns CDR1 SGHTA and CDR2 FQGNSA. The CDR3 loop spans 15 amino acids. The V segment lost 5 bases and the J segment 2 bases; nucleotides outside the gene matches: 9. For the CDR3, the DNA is TGTGCCAGCAGCCGCGCCGGGACAGCGACCTACGAGCAGTACTTC. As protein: CASSRAGTATYEQYF.

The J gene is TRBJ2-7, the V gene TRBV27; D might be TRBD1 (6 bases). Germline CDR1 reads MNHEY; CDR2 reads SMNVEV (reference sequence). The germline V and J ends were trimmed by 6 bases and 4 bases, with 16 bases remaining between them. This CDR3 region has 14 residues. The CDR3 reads CASSPNRVSYEQYF. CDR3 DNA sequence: TGTGCCAGCAGCCCAAACAGGGTATCTTACGAGCAGTACTTC.

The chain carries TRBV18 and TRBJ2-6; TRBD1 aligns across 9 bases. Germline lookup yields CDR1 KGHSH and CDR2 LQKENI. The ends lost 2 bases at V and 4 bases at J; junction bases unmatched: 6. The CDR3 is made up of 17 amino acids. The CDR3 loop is CASSPGDRVAGANVLTF. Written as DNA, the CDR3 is TGTGCCAGCTCACCAGGGGACAGGGTAGCGGGGGCCAACGTCCTGACTTTC.

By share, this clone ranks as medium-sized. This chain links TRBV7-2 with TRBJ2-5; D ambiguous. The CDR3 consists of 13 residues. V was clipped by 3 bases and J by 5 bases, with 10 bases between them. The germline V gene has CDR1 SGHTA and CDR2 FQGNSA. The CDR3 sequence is CASSLGKEETQYF. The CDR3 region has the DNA TGTGCCAGCAGCTTGGGGAAAGAGGAGACCCAGTACTTC.

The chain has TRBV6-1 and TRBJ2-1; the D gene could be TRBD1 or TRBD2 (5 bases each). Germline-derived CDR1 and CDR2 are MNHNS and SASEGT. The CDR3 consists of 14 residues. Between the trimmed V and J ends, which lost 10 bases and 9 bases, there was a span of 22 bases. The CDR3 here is CATMGTRGIREQFF. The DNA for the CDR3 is TGTGCCACAATGGGGACCCGAGGAATTCGTGAGCAGTTCTTC.

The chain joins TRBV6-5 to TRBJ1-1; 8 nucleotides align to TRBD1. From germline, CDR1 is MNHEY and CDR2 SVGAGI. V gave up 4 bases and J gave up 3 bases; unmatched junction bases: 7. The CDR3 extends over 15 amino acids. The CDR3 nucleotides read TGTGCCAGCAGTTCCCAGGGGGCTCCTTACACTGAAGCTTTCTTT. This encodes CASSSQGAPYTEAFF.

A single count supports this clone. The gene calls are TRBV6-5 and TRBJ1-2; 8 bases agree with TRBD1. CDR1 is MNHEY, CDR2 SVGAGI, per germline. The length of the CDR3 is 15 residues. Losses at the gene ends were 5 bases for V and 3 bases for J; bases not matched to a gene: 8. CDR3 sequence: CASSRSGQADYGYTF. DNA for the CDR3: TGTGCCAGCAGTCGATCGGGACAGGCGGACTATGGCTACACCTTC.

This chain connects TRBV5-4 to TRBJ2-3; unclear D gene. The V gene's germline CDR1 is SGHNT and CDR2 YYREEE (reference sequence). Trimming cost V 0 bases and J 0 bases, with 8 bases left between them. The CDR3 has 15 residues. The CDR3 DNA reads TGTGCCAGCAGCTTGGGGGTTCCGAGCACAGATACGCAGTATTTT. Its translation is CASSLGVPSTDTQYF. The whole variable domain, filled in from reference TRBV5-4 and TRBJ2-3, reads ETGVTQSPTHLIKTRGQQVTLRCSSQSGHNTVSWYQQALGQGPQFIFQYYREEENGRGNFPPRFSGLQFPNYSSELNVNALELDDSALYLCASSLGVPSTDTQYFGPGTRLTVL.

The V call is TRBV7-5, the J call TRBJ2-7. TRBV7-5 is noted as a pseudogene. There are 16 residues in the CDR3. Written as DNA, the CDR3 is TGTGCCAGAACCTGGCCCCGGGACGCTGGATACTACGAGCAGTACTTC. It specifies CARTWPRDAGYYEQYF.

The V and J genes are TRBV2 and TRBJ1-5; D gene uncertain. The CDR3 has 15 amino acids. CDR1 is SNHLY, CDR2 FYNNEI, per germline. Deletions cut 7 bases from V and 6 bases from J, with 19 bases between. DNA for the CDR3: TGTGCCAGCACCATCCGTGGCAGCGTCGGTCAGCCCCAGCATTTT. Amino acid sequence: CASTIRGSVGQPQHF.

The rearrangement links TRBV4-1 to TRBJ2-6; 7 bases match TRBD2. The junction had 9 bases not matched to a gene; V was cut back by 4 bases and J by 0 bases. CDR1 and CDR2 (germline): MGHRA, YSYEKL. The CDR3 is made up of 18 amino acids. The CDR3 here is CASSPRGGENSGANVLTF. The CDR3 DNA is TGCGCCAGCAGCCCCCGGGGAGGGGAGAACTCTGGGGCCAACGTCCTGACTTTC.

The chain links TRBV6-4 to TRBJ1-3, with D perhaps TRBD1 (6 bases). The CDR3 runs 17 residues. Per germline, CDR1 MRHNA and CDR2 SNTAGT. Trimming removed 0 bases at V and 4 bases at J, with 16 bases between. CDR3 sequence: CASSDSKERGLGNTIYF. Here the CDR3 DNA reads TGTGCCAGCAGTGACTCGAAGGAGAGGGGGTTGGGAAACACCATATATTTT.

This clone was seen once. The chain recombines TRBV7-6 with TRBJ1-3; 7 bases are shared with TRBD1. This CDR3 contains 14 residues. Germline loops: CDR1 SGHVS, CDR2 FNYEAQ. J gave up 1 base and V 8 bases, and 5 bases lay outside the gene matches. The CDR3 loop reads CASSQGVSGNTIYF. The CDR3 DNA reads TGTGCCAGCTCCCAGGGGGTTTCTGGAAACACCATATATTTT.

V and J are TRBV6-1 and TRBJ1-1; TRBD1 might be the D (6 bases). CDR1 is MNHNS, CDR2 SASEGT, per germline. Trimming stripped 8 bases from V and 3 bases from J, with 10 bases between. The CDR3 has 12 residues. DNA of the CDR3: TGTGCCAGCCGGGGGGCGTACACTGAAGCTTTCTTT. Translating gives CASRGAYTEAFF.

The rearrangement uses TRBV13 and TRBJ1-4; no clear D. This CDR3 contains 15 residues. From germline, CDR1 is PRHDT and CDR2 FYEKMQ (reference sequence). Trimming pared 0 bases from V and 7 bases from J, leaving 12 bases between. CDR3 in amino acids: CASSLGRVTFEKLFF. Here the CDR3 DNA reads TGTGCCAGCAGCTTAGGTCGGGTCACCTTTGAAAAACTGTTTTTT.

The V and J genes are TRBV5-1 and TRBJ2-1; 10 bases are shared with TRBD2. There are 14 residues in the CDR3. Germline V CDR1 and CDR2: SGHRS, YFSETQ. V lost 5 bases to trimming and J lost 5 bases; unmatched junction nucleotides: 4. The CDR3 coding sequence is TGCGCCAGCAGAGCGGGGGGGCCCCACAATGAGCAGTTCTTC. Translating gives CASRAGGPHNEQFF. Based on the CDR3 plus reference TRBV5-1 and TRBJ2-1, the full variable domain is KAGVTQTPRYLIKTRGQQVTLSCSPISGHRSVSWYQQTPGQGLQFLFEYFSETQRNKGNFPGRFSGRQFSNSRSEMNVSTLELGDSALYLCASRAGGPHNEQFFGPGTRLTVL.

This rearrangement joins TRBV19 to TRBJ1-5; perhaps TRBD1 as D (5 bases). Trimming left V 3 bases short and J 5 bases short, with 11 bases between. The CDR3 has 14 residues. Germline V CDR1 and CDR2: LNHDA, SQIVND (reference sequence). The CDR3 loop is CASSMMGGDQPQHF. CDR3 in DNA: TGTGCCAGTAGTATGATGGGGGGGGATCAGCCCCAGCATTTT.

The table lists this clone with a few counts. The CDR3: CASSSRQGAGYTF. CDR3 sequence (DNA): TGTGCCAGCAGTAGTCGACAGGGGGCGGGCTACACCTTC. The V call is TRBV11-2, the J call TRBJ1-2; 10 nucleotides align to TRBD1. J was trimmed by 8 bases and V by 6 bases; bases with no gene match: 6. The CDR3 length is 13 residues. Germline V CDR1 and CDR2: SGHAT, FQNNGV. The complete variable domain, with remaining parts taken from reference TRBV11-2 and TRBJ1-2, reads EAGVAQSPRYKIIEKRQSVAFWCNPISGHATLYWYQQILGQGPKLLIQFQNNGVVDDSQLPKDRFSAERLKGVDSTLKIQPAKLEDSAVYLCASSSRQGAGYTFGSGTRLTVV.

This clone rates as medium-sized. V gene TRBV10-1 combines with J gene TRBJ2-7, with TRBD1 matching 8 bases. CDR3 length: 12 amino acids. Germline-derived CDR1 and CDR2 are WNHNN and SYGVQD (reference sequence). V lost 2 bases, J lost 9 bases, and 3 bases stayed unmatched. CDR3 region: CASSEGQGGQYF. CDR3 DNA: TGCGCCAGCAGTGAGGGACAGGGCGGGCAGTACTTC.

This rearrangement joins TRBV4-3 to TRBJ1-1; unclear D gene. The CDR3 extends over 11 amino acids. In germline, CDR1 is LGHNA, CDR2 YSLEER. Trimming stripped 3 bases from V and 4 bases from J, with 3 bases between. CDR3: CASSHSTEAFF. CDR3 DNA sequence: TGCGCCAGCAGCCACAGCACTGAAGCTTTCTTT.

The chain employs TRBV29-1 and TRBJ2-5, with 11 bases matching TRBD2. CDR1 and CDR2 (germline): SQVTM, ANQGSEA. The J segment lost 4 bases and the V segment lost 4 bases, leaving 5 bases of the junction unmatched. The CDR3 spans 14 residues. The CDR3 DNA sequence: TGCAGCGTTGTGAGGCTAGCGGGGGGAGAGACCCAGTACTTC. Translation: CSVVRLAGGETQYF.